These 3 T cell receptor beta chains were sequenced from one sample in a study of response to subunit inactivated influenza vaccine. MiXCR, run by TCRdb on the RT-PCR reads, gives a single entry per CDR3 protein. Here the sample spans approximately 700,000 distinct CDR3 sequences, 15% to 19% being singletons. The sample in question was PBMCs from blood, obtained 11 to 12 days after vaccination. The origin of the receptors is a man aged 50 or older who received an inactivated influenza vaccine.

This clonotype came up many times. The genes are TRBV5-1 and TRBJ2-7; the D is unclear. V lost 0 bases and J 0 bases, leaving 7 bases between the germline ends. The germline gives CDR1 SGHRS, CDR2 YFSETQ. The CDR3 is made up of 14 amino acids. CDR3 sequence: CASSLASGSYEQYF. Written as DNA, the CDR3 is TGCGCCAGCAGCTTGGCCTCTGGCTCCTACGAGCAGTACTTC.

This clonotype was counted between two and nine times. The genes are TRBV6-1 and TRBJ1-6; possibly TRBD1 for D (5 bases). Trimming removed 6 bases at V and 6 bases at J, with 15 bases between. The CDR3 length is 15 residues. CDR1 is MNHNS and CDR2 is SASEGT in the germline V gene. CDR3 protein: CASRLQGFGNSPLHF. In nucleotides, the CDR3 is TGTGCCAGCAGGCTCCAGGGTTTTGGTAATTCACCCCTCCACTTT.

This clonotype has a handful of counts. The genes are TRBV4-3 and TRBJ2-3; 9 bases align to TRBD2. From germline, CDR1 is LGHNA and CDR2 YSLEER. CDR3 size: 16 residues. The V and J ends lost 4 bases and 4 bases, in that order; junction bases with no gene match: 9. The CDR3 loop is CASSLGGAGGADTQYF. CDR3 coding DNA: TGCGCCAGCAGCCTAGGGGGAGCGGGGGGCGCAGATACGCAGTATTTT.